The present T cell receptor (beta chain) was sequenced within a study of blood T cell repertoires in COVID-19. Study context: Acute and convalescent COVID-19 samples came from the United States, Italy and Spain. From T cells, B-cell-depleted T cells, or PBMCs came the material, which was cDNA or gDNA.

Using immunoSEQ multiplex PCR, the repertoire was profiled, and TCRdb retains in-frame clones only, with some absent. The sample records about 250,000 clones, around 81% being singletons. V shed 6 bases, J shed 2 bases, and the junction held 12 bases outside the gene matches. The germline V gene encodes CDR1 MDHEN and CDR2 SYDVKM. There are 17 residues in the CDR3. The source material was peripheral blood. The sequence came from a man in his fifties with active or convalescent COVID-19. This chain links TRBV28 with TRBJ1-5, with 8 positions matching TRBD1. The CDR3 region is CASRWVQGATGNQPQHF. DNA of the CDR3: TGTGCCAGCAGATGGGTGCAGGGGGCGACGGGCAATCAGCCCCAGCATTTT.